These 27 T cell receptor beta chains were all obtained from the same sample, sequenced in a study of cytomegalovirus exposure and HLA in healthy donors. The PCR was carried out with 60 Vbeta primers and 13 Jbeta primers. Sequenced by immunoSEQ multiplex PCR; TCRdb stores in-frame clones only, minus some. The sample holds more than 140,000 clones; 82% are singletons and the top ten take roughly 3.2%. The sequencing input was PBMCs. The source is a man younger than 35 in good health and CMV-seropositive.

The chain carries TRBV9 and TRBJ2-1, with TRBD2 identical over 10 bases. The CDR3 length is 15 residues. The J segment lost 8 bases and the V segment lost 0 bases, leaving 5 bases of the junction unmatched. CDR1 is SGDLS, CDR2 YYNGEE, per germline. DNA of the CDR3: TGTGCCAGCAGCGTAGCTAGCGGGAGTTGGTATGAGCAGTTCTTC. This sequence encodes CASSVASGSWYEQFF.

This chain links TRBV27 with TRBJ2-5; 15 positions match TRBD2. In germline, CDR1 is MNHEY, CDR2 SMNVEV (reference sequence). The junction had 4 bases not matched to a gene; V was cut back by 1 base and J by 4 bases. The CDR3 contains 17 residues. Here the CDR3 DNA reads TGTGCCAGCAGTTTATGGGGACTAGCGGGAGGTTTAGAGACCCAGTACTTC. Residues: CASSLWGLAGGLETQYF.

This clone has a single count. The chain combines TRBV7-9 with TRBJ2-7, with TRBD1 identical over 7 bases. The V gene end was trimmed by 5 bases and the J gene end by 4 bases; junction bases not matched to a gene: 14. The CDR3 runs to 16 residues. Germline loops: CDR1 SEHNR, CDR2 FQNEAQ (reference sequence). The CDR3 bases are TGTGCCAGCAGCGACATTTCCGGGACAGAGATATACGAGCAGTACTTC. It translates to CASSDISGTEIYEQYF. Supplemented by reference TRBV7-9 and TRBJ2-7, the full variable domain reads DTGVSQNPRHKITKRGQNVTFRCDPISEHNRLYWYRQTLGQGPEFLTYFQNEAQLEKSRLLSDRFSAERPKGSFSTLEIQRTEQGDSAMYLCASSDISGTEIYEQYFGPGTRLTVT.

The genes are TRBV7-2 and TRBJ2-2; TRBD1 might be the D (5 bases). Germline V lookup: CDR1 SGHTA, CDR2 FQGNSA. The V and J ends lost 6 bases and 6 bases respectively, with 20 bases between them. This CDR3 has 16 residues. The CDR3, as DNA: TGTGCCAGCAGATCCCAGGGAAGATTAGGCCCCGGGGAGCTGTTTTTT. Its translation: CASRSQGRLGPGELFF.

This clone is a singleton in its sample. The chain couples TRBV5-1 to TRBJ2-7; TRBD1 matches at 10 bases. CDR1 is SGHRS, CDR2 YFSETQ, per germline. V was clipped by 4 bases and J by 3 bases; unmatched bases: 4. The CDR3 contains 14 residues. Here the CDR3 DNA reads TGCGCCAGCAGCGGGGGGACAGGGGACTACGAGCAGTACTTC. Its translation: CASSGGTGDYEQYF.

Turning to this clone: One end of the junction is discordant with germline, which a read error may explain. The chain recombines TRBV7-7 with TRBJ2-7; D perhaps matches TRBD1 (6 bases). Per the germline V gene, CDR1 is SSHAT and CDR2 is FNYEAQ (reference sequence). The CDR3 totals 13 residues. In nucleotides, the CDR3 is TGTGCTAGCAGCTCAAAACAGGGAACTGGGCAGTACTTC. Encoded protein: CASSSKQGTGQYF.

The J gene is TRBJ2-7, the V gene TRBV27; 7 bases are shared with TRBD2. Looked up from germline, CDR1 is MNHEY and CDR2 is SMNVEV (reference sequence). V was pared by 0 bases and J by 2 bases, with 4 bases of the junction left unmatched. The CDR3 has 15 amino acids. The DNA for the CDR3 is TGTGCCAGCAGTTTATCGGGTGGGAGGGCCTACGAGCAGTACTTC. Protein sequence: CASSLSGGRAYEQYF.

V is TRBV6-1 and J is TRBJ1-4; D unresolved. The CDR3 sequence is 16 residues long. Between the trimmed V and J ends, which lost 1 base and 10 bases, there was a span of 19 bases. In germline, CDR1 is MNHNS, CDR2 SASEGT. The CDR3 coding sequence is TGTGCCAGCAGTGAAGGGGTTGGGCTTTTGCGGGTAAAACTGTTTTTT. This gives the protein CASSEGVGLLRVKLFF.

The V and J genes are TRBV5-1 and TRBJ2-1, with 8 bases matching TRBD1. The germline CDR1 and CDR2 sequences are SGHRS and YFSETQ. The CDR3 is 16 residues long. V trimming: 1 base; J trimming: 9 bases; junction bases outside the gene matches: 12. For the CDR3, the DNA is TGCGCCAGCAGCTTGCCAGGGACAGGTGACTTCGGTGAGCAGTTCTTC. Its protein is CASSLPGTGDFGEQFF.

The rearrangement uses TRBV6-1 and TRBJ2-1, with 7 bases lining up with TRBD1. The CDR3 loop spans 15 amino acids. J gave up 0 bases and V 7 bases, and 6 bases lay outside the gene matches. Germline lookup yields CDR1 MNHNS and CDR2 SASEGT. DNA for the CDR3: TGTGCCAGCAACCCACAGGGGAGCTCCTACAATGAGCAGTTCTTC. This translates into CASNPQGSSYNEQFF.

The chain has TRBV29-1 and TRBJ2-3; 14 nucleotides match TRBD2. The CDR3 length is 16 residues. Losses at the gene ends were 2 bases for V and 6 bases for J; bases not matched to a gene: 7. CDR1 is SQVTM and CDR2 is ANQGSEA in the germline V gene. The CDR3 protein is CSVELTSGRAGDTQYF. CDR3 bases: TGCAGCGTTGAACTGACTAGCGGGAGGGCCGGGGATACGCAGTATTTT.

V gene TRBV10-3 combines with J gene TRBJ2-2; maybe TRBD2 (6 bases). This CDR3 is built from 14 residues. Germline values: CDR1 ENHRY, CDR2 SYGVKD. Trimming left V 2 bases short and J 3 bases short, with 7 bases between. In DNA form, the CDR3 reads TGTGCCATCAGTGAGCCGGGGGACACCGGGGAGCTGTTTTTT. Encoded protein: CAISEPGDTGELFF.

The V call is TRBV2, the J call TRBJ2-1; TRBD2 matches 13 bases. The CDR3 extends over 15 amino acids. V dropped 8 bases and J dropped 7; count of bases not matched to a gene: 8. Germline CDR1 is SNHLY and CDR2 is FYNNEI. The CDR3 sequence is CASPGTSGAVNEQFF. CDR3 in DNA: TGTGCCAGCCCCGGGACTAGCGGGGCCGTGAATGAGCAGTTCTTC. Variable domain in full (rest from reference TRBV2 and TRBJ2-1): EPEVTQTPSHQVTQMGQEVILRCVPISNHLYFYWYRQILGQKVEFLVSFYNNEISEKSEIFDDQFSVERPDGSNFTLKIRSTKLEDSAMYFCASPGTSGAVNEQFFGPGTRLTVL.

The chain joins TRBV25-1 to TRBJ2-1, with D unresolved. The CDR3 consists of 14 residues. Trimming removed 0 bases at V and 5 bases at J, with 8 bases between. In germline, CDR1 is MGHDK, CDR2 SYGVNS. The CDR3 loop is CASSEYRDHNEQFF. CDR3 nucleotides: TGTGCCAGCAGTGAATATAGAGATCACAATGAGCAGTTCTTC.

This clone was found once. The rearrangement links TRBV7-8 to TRBJ2-5; 7 nucleotides align to TRBD2. V was pared by 5 bases and J by 1 base, with 7 bases of the junction left unmatched. CDR1 is SGHVS, CDR2 FQNEAQ, per germline. This CDR3 spans 15 amino acids. The CDR3 nucleotides are TGTGCCAGCAGCCCCCCGGCTAGCGGCCAAGAGACCCAGTACTTC. Translating it yields CASSPPASGQETQYF. Full variable domain (rest looked up from reference TRBV7-8 and TRBJ2-5): GAGVSQSPRYKVAKRGQDVALRCDPISGHVSLFWYQQALGQGPEFLTYFQNEAQLDKSGLPSDRFFAERPEGSVSTLKIQRTQQEDSAVYLCASSPPASGQETQYFGPGTRLLVL.

This sequence joins TRBV27 and TRBJ2-3, with D possibly being TRBD2 (6 bases). The CDR3 loop spans 14 amino acids. Germline assignment: CDR1 MNHEY and CDR2 SMNVEV (reference sequence). V lost 9 bases and J 4 bases, leaving 17 bases between the germline ends. CDR3 DNA sequence: TGTGCCAGTGAGGGGTCTCCGGGAGCAGATACGCAGTATTTT. Encoded protein: CASEGSPGADTQYF.

The chain uses TRBV25-1 and TRBJ2-1, with TRBD1 as a possible D gene (6 bases). The CDR3 length is 15 residues. Germline V gene data show CDR1 as MGHDK and CDR2 as SYGVNS. V lost 3 bases to trimming and J lost 8 bases, with 17 bases between them. The CDR3 protein is CASSEYRAAKDEQFF. The DNA of the CDR3 is TGTGCCAGCAGTGAGTACAGGGCCGCTAAGGATGAGCAGTTCTTC.

This clone has just one count. The chain joins TRBV4-1 to TRBJ2-3, with 8 bases matching TRBD2. The CDR3 is made up of 17 amino acids. Germline trimming cut 0 bases from V and 2 bases from J; bases unmatched to any gene: 7. Germline V gives CDR1 MGHRA, CDR2 YSYEKL. The CDR3: CASSQDSSGSFTDTQYF. The DNA of the CDR3 is TGCGCCAGCAGCCAAGATTCCAGCGGGAGCTTCACAGATACGCAGTATTTT.

The gene calls are TRBV10-3 and TRBJ2-5; possibly TRBD1 for D (5 bases). The end of the DNA is better explained by TRBJ2-7, so the J call may be wrong. CDR3 length equals 15 residues. The V gene's germline CDR1 is ENHRY and CDR2 SYGVKD. CDR3 amino acids: CAISEPDIRPYEQYF. The DNA for the CDR3 is TGTGCCATCAGTGAGCCGGACATCCGCCCTTACGAGCAGTACTTC.

This clone has just a few counts. The chain uses TRBV4-1 and TRBJ1-5; D is undetermined. Germline CDR1 and CDR2: MGHRA and YSYEKL. The CDR3 totals 13 residues. V shed 0 bases and J shed 7 bases, with 7 bases lying between them. CDR3 DNA sequence: TGCGCCAGCAGCCAAGATCCGGGGCAGCCCCAGCATTTT. Translated: CASSQDPGQPQHF.

This clone was seen only a few times. This CDR3 is CASSLAGEQYF. As DNA, the CDR3 is TGCGCCAGCAGCTTGGCCGGCGAGCAGTACTTC. The gene calls are TRBV5-1 and TRBJ2-7; the D is unclear. Germline CDR1 and CDR2: SGHRS and YFSETQ. The CDR3 has 11 residues. V lost 0 bases and J lost 6, with 4 bases in between.

This clone appeared a single time. V usage is TRBV9 and J usage is TRBJ2-2; 8 bases are shared with TRBD1. CDR3 length equals 16 residues. The germline V gene encodes CDR1 SGDLS and CDR2 YYNGEE. Trimming removed 2 bases from V and 2 bases from J; junction bases left unmatched: 5. This CDR3 reads CASSVRGTGNTGELFF. For the CDR3, the DNA is TGTGCCAGCAGCGTTCGAGGGACAGGCAACACCGGGGAGCTGTTTTTT.

This clone has only a few counts. The chain is built from TRBV27 and TRBJ2-3, with a weak D call TRBD2 (5 bases). Trimming pared 3 bases from V and 2 bases from J, leaving 9 bases between. Germline CDR1 is MNHEY and CDR2 is SMNVEV (reference sequence). The CDR3 loop spans 14 amino acids. The CDR3 DNA follows: TGTGCCAGCAGTTTTGAGGGATTCACAGATACGCAGTATTTT. This gives the protein CASSFEGFTDTQYF.

As DNA, the CDR3 is TGTGCCAGCACCCAAGGAGGGGGCAGGCAGCCCCAGCATTTT. This sequence encodes CASTQGGGRQPQHF. J is TRBJ1-5 and V is TRBV6-1, with 7 nucleotides matching TRBD1. CDR1 is MNHNS, CDR2 SASEGT, per germline. The CDR3 sequence is 14 residues long. V lost 7 bases to trimming and J lost 7 bases; unmatched junction nucleotides: 10.

The chain is built from TRBV18 and TRBJ2-3; D is ambiguous. V was pared by 5 bases and J by 0 bases, with 15 bases between. This CDR3 spans 16 amino acids. Looked up from germline, CDR1 is KGHSH and CDR2 is LQKENI. The CDR3 bases are TGTGCCAGCTCATGGTTGTCAGGATCTAGCACAGATACGCAGTATTTT. As protein: CASSWLSGSSTDTQYF.

This clone was seen only a few times. This rearrangement joins TRBV28 to TRBJ1-5; D is ambiguous. Per germline, CDR1 MDHEN and CDR2 SYDVKM. Trimming shortened V by 6 bases and J by 3 bases, and 9 bases separated the two germline ends. The CDR3 covers 13 residues. The CDR3 sequence is CASRDYSNQPQHF. The CDR3 DNA is TGTGCCAGCAGGGACTACTCCAATCAGCCCCAGCATTTT.

V and J are TRBV2 and TRBJ1-6; 9 bases match TRBD1. CDR1 SNHLY and CDR2 FYNNEI come from the germline V gene. This CDR3 has 15 residues. The ends lost 6 bases at V and 7 bases at J; junction bases unmatched: 7. As DNA, the CDR3 is TGTGCCAGCAGCTTAAGGACAGGGGAAAATTCACCCCTCCACTTT. Amino acid sequence: CASSLRTGENSPLHF.